The 8 T cell receptor beta chains below were found in one sample sequenced in a study of cytomegalovirus exposure and HLA in healthy donors. With 60 Vbeta and 13 Jbeta primers, the PCR was carried out. The assay was immunoSEQ multiplex PCR, and TCRdb's table has in-frame clones only and misses some. This sample yields 180,000 or so clones, of which 81% are seen a single time; roughly 4.4% belongs to the top ten. The material sequenced was PBMCs. These receptors were obtained from a woman aged 18 to 35 in good health and CMV-seropositive.

The chain couples TRBV20-1 to TRBJ1-1; D is uncertain. The CDR3 runs to 11 residues. The V and J ends lost 5 bases and 4 bases respectively, with 8 bases between them. Germline V gives CDR1 DFQATT, CDR2 SNEGSKA (reference sequence). DNA of the CDR3: TGCAGTGCTTTCACAGCCACTGAAGCTTTCTTT. This sequence encodes CSAFTATEAFF.

This clone has only a few counts. The chain recombines TRBV4-3 with TRBJ1-1, with D possibly TRBD1 on 6 matching bases. V was cut by 0 bases and J by 6 bases, with 14 bases left in between. The CDR3 is 15 amino acids. Germline-derived CDR1 and CDR2 are LGHNA and YSLEER. The CDR3 DNA follows: TGCGCCAGCAGCCAAGAACCCCGTCCAGGGGCTGAAGCTTTCTTT. The encoded protein is CASSQEPRPGAEAFF.

In the case of this clone: Other DNA variants within this sample encode the same CDR3. This chain joins TRBV7-3 and TRBJ1-1; D unclear. Germline CDR1 SGHTA, CDR2 FQGTGA. The ends were cut back, 4 bases at V and 1 base at J, with 7 bases in the middle. The CDR3 runs to 13 residues. CDR3 loop: CASSSTGNTEAFF. The CDR3 DNA sequence: TGTGCCAGCAGCTCAACCGGGAACACTGAAGCTTTCTTT.

V is TRBV28 and J is TRBJ2-5; 12 nucleotides agree with TRBD1. J gave up 5 bases and V 6 bases, and 10 bases lay outside the gene matches. The germline CDR1 and CDR2 sequences are MDHEN and SYDVKM. CDR3 length: 16 residues. CDR3 sequence reads: CASRKTGQGARETQYF. DNA of the CDR3: TGTGCCAGCAGAAAAACGGGACAGGGGGCCCGGGAGACCCAGTACTTC.

The chain carries TRBV10-2 and TRBJ1-2, with D unclear. V was trimmed by 0 bases and J by 5 bases, leaving 7 bases between them. Germline V gene sequence: CDR1 WSHSY, CDR2 SAAADI. The CDR3 runs 13 residues. CDR3 loop: CASSESSTYGYTF. As DNA, the CDR3 is TGCGCCAGCAGTGAGTCGAGCACGTATGGCTACACCTTC.

This rearrangement joins TRBV11-2 to TRBJ1-5; D call uncertain. In germline, CDR1 is SGHAT, CDR2 FQNNGV. V lost 0 bases to trimming and J lost 3 bases, with 3 bases between them. The CDR3 is 13 residues long. In DNA, the CDR3 is TGTGCCAGCAGCTTAGATCTCAATCAGCCCCAGCATTTT. Its translation: CASSLDLNQPQHF.

The rearrangement uses TRBV7-8 and TRBJ1-2, with D uncertain. Germline CDR1 SGHVS, CDR2 FQNEAQ. The CDR3 is made up of 12 amino acids. Trimming shortened V by 4 bases and J by 7 bases, and 10 bases separated the two germline ends. The CDR3 nucleotides are TGTGCCAGCAGCTCGGGCGCGGGTGGCTACACCTTC. Translated: CASSSGAGGYTF.

The chain combines TRBV11-2 with TRBJ2-2; 8 bases are a match to TRBD2. This CDR3 is built from 16 residues. Germline V gives CDR1 SGHAT, CDR2 FQNNGV. The V gene end was trimmed by 1 base and the J gene end by 4 bases; junction bases not matched to a gene: 5. The CDR3 nucleotides read TGTGCCAGCAGCTTAGCGGGGGGGCCATTCACCGGGGAGCTGTTTTTT. Residues: CASSLAGGPFTGELFF.